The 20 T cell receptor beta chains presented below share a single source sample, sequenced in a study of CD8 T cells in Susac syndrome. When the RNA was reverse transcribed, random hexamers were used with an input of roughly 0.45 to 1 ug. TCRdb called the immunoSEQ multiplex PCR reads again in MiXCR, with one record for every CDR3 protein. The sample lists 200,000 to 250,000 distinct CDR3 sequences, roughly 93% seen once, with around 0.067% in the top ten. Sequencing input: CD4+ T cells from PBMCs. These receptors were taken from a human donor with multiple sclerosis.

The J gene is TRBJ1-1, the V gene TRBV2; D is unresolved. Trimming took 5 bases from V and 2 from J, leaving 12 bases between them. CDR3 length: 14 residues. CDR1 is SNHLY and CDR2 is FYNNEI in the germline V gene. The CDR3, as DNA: TGTGCCAGCAGTCCCGGGTACGGAAACACTGAAGCTTTCTTT. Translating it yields CASSPGYGNTEAFF.

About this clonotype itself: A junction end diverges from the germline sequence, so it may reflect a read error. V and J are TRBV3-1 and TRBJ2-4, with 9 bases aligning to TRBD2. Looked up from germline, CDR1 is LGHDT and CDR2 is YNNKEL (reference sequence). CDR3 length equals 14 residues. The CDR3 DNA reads TGTGCTAGCAGCCATAGCGGGAGCCCGGGGATTGGGTACTTC. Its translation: CASSHSGSPGIGYF.

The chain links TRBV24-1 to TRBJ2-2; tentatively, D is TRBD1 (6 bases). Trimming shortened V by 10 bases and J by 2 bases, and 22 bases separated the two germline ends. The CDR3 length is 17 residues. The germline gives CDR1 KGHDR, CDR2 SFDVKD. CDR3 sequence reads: CATNPRRGTSNTGELFF. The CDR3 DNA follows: TGTGCCACGAACCCCAGAAGGGGGACAAGTAACACCGGGGAGCTGTTTTTT.

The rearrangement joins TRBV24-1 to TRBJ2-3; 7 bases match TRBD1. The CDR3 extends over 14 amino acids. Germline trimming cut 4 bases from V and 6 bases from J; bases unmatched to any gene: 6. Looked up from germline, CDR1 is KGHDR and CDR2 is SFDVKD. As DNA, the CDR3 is TGTGCCACCAGTGACGACAGGGTAGGGGATACGCAGTATTTT. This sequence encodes CATSDDRVGDTQYF.

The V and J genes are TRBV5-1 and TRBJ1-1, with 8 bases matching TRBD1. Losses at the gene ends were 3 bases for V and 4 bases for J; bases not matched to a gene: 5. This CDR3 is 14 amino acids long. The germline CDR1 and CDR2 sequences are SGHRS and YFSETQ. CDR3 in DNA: TGCGCCAGCAGCTGGGACAGGTCTCTCACTGAAGCTTTCTTT. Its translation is CASSWDRSLTEAFF.

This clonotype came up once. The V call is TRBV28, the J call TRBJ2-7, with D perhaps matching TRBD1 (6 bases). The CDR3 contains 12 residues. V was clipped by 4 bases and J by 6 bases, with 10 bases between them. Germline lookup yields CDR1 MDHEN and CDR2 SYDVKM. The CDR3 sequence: CASSSGVTEQYF. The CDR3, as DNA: TGTGCCAGCAGTTCAGGGGTGACCGAGCAGTACTTC.

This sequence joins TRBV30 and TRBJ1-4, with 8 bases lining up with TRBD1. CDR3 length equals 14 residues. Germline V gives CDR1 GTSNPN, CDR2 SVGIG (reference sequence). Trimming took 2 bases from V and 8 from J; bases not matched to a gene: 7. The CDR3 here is CAWSPTGAGEKLFF. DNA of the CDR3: TGTGCCTGGAGTCCGACAGGGGCGGGAGAAAAACTGTTTTTT.

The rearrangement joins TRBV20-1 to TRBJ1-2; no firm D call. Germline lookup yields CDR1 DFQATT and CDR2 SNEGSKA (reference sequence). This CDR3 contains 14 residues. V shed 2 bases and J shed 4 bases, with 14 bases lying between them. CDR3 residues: CSARSLGWPYGYTF. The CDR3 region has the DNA TGCAGTGCTAGATCCTTGGGCTGGCCCTATGGCTACACCTTC.

CDR3 coding DNA: TGCGCCAGCCCCCTCTGGGACAATGAGCAGTTCTTC. This codes for CASPLWDNEQFF. The J gene is TRBJ2-1, the V gene TRBV10-1; D not certain. Trimming pared 8 bases from V and 5 bases from J, leaving 10 bases between. Germline V gives CDR1 WNHNN, CDR2 SYGVQD (reference sequence). The CDR3 consists of 12 residues.

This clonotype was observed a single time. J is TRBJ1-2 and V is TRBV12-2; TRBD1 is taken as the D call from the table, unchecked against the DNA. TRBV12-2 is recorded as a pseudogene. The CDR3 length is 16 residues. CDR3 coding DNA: TGTGCAAGTCGCTTAGCGCGGCCGTGGACAGGGGTCGGCTACACCTTC. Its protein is CASRLARPWTGVGYTF.

The CDR3 DNA is TGCGCCAGCAACTTCTCGGAGGGTCCTTACGAGCAGTACTTC. It translates to CASNFSEGPYEQYF. The rearrangement uses TRBV5-1 and TRBJ2-7; weak D call: TRBD2 (6 bases). Germline lookup yields CDR1 SGHRS and CDR2 YFSETQ. Trimming shortened V by 6 bases and J by 4 bases, and 17 bases separated the two germline ends. CDR3 length: 14 residues.

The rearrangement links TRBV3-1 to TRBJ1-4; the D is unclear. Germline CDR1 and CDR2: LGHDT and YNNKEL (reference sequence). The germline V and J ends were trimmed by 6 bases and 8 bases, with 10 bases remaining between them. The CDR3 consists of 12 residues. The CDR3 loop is CASRGLDEKLFF. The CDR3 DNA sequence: TGTGCCAGCAGGGGCCTGGACGAAAAACTGTTTTTT.

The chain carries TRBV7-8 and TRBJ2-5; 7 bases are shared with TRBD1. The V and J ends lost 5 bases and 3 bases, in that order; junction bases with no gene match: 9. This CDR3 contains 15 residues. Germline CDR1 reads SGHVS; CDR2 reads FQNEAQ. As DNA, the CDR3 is TGTGCCAGCAGCAGGACAGGTCGAACGAAAGAGACCCAGTACTTC. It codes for CASSRTGRTKETQYF.

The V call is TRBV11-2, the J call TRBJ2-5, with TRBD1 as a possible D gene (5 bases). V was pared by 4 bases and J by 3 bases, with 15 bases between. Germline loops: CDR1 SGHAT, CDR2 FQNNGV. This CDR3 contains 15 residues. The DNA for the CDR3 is TGTGCCAGCAGCTCCCTTAAAGGGGATAAAGAGACCCAGTACTTC. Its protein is CASSSLKGDKETQYF. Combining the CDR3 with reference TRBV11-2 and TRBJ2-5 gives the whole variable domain EAGVAQSPRYKIIEKRQSVAFWCNPISGHATLYWYQQILGQGPKLLIQFQNNGVVDDSQLPKDRFSAERLKGVDSTLKIQPAKLEDSAVYLCASSSLKGDKETQYFGPGTRLLVL.

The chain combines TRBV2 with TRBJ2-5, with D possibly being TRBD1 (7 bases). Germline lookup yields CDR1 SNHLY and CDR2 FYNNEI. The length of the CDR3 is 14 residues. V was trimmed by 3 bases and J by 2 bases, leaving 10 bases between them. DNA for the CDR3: TGTGCCAGCAGTGACAGGGGGAGGCAAGAGACCCAGTACTTC. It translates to CASSDRGRQETQYF.

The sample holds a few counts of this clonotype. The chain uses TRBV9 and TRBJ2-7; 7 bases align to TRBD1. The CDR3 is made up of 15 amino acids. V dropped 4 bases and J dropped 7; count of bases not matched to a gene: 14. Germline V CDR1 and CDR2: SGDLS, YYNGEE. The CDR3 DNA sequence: TGTGCCAGCAGCTCACAAACCCGGACAGGCAGTGAGCAGTACTTC. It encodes CASSSQTRTGSEQYF.

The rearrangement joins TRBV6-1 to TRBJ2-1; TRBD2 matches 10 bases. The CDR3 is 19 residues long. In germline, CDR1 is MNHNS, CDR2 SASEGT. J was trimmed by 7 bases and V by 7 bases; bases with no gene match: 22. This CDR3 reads CASTRHGLAGAPGGNEQFF. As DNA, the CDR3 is TGTGCCAGCACCCGACATGGGCTAGCGGGAGCCCCTGGGGGAAATGAGCAGTTCTTC.

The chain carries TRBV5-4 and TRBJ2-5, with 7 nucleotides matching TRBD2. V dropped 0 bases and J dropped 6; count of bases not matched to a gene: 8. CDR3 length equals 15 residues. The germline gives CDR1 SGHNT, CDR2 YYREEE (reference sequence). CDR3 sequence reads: CASSLGAGVPKTQYF. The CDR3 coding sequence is TGTGCCAGCAGCTTGGGTGCGGGAGTCCCGAAGACCCAGTACTTC.

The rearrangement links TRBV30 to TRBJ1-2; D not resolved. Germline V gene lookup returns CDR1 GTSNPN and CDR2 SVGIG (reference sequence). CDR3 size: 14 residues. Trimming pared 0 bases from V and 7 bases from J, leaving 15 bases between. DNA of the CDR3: TGTGCCTGGAGTGTCCTTACGACGGGAACTGGCTACACCTTC. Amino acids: CAWSVLTTGTGYTF.

The CDR3 reads CASSYSVIRAFF. Written as DNA, the CDR3 is TGCGCCAGCAGTTACTCAGTCATTCGTGCTTTCTTT. This chain links TRBV23-1 with TRBJ1-1, with D unresolved. TRBV23-1 belongs to the ORF category, with a function that is uncertain. The CDR3 contains 12 residues. Trimming shortened V by 5 bases and J by 11 bases, and 15 bases separated the two germline ends.